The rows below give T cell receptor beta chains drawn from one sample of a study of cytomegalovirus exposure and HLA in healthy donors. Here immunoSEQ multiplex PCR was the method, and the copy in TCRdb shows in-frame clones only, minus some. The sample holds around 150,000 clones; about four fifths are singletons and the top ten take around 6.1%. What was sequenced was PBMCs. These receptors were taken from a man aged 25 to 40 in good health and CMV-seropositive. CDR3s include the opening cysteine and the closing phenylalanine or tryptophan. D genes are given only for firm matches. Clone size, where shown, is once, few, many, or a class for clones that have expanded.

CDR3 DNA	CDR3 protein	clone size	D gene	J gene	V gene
TGTGCCAGCAGTGGACAGGTCCTATATGGCTACACCTTC	CASSGQVLYGYTF	NA	NA	TRBJ1-2	TRBV6-1
TGTGCCAGCAGTGGAGGGACTGTCTCGTACGAGCAGTACTTC	CASSGGTVSYEQYF	NA	NA	TRBJ2-7	TRBV2
TGTGCCAGCAGCCGCCAGCCAAGCGGAAGCTCCTACAATGAGCAGTTCTTC	CASSRQPSGSSYNEQFF	NA	NA	TRBJ2-1	TRBV7-2
TGTGCCAGCAGCCCTAATCGACCGGAACCGGGACTACATCACTCCTACGAGCAGTACTTC	CASSPNRPEPGLHHSYEQYF	NA	TRBD2	TRBJ2-7	TRBV7-8
TGCAGTGCTAGAAACCGGGATACGCAGTATTTT	CSARNRDTQYF	NA	NA	TRBJ2-3	TRBV20-1
TGTGCCAGCAGCTTAGATGAGGCAGCCCTAATCTATGAAAAACTGTTTTTT	CASSLDEAALIYEKLFF	NA	NA	TRBJ1-4	TRBV11-2
TGTGCCAGCAGTTTAGAAGGGGCCGGGGAGCTGTTTTTT	CASSLEGAGELFF	once	NA	TRBJ2-2	TRBV27
TGTGCCAGCAGCTTGAGACTCGACACCGGGGAGCTGTTTTTT	CASSLRLDTGELFF	NA	NA	TRBJ2-2	TRBV7-2
TGTGCCAGCAGTGCCAGGGAAGGCGAGCAGTACTTC	CASSAREGEQYF	few	NA	TRBJ2-7	TRBV6-5
TGTGCCAGCAGCTTAGGTACGGGCTCCTACGAGCAGTACTTC	CASSLGTGSYEQYF	once	NA	TRBJ2-7	TRBV11-2
TGTGCCAGCAGCGCGAGAGGACAGGTTAATGAAAAACTGTTTTTT	CASSARGQVNEKLFF	NA	TRBD1	TRBJ1-4	TRBV7-6
TGTGCCTGGAGTAAGGGGGGGGATCAGCCCCAGCATTTT	CAWSKGGDQPQHF	once	NA	TRBJ1-5	TRBV30
TGTGCCAGCAGCCCTGGGGTCCAGCGGGTCCAAGAGACCCAGTACTTC	CASSPGVQRVQETQYF	few	NA	TRBJ2-5	TRBV7-6
TGTGCCAGCAGTTACTCACACACAGGGAAGGTCGAGCAGTACTTC	CASSYSHTGKVEQYF	NA	NA	TRBJ2-7	TRBV6-6
TGTGCCAGCAGCTCAGAGGGGACACTGAGGGAAGAGACCCAGTACTTC	CASSSEGTLREETQYF	NA	NA	TRBJ2-5	TRBV7-2
TGTGCCAGCAGTCCACCGCGGCATTGGGGGGTCGCTAGCCCCTCGGGGACCCAGTACTTC	CASSPPRHWGVASPSGTQYF	NA	NA	TRBJ2-5	TRBV2
TGTGCCAGCAGTGAACATGAGGAGCATACCAATGAGCAGTTCTTC	CASSEHEEHTNEQFF	NA	NA	TRBJ2-1	TRBV6-1
TGTGCCTGGAGTATGGGACAGGGAGATCAGCCCCAGCATTTT	CAWSMGQGDQPQHF	NA	TRBD1	TRBJ1-5	TRBV30
TGTGCCAGCAGCAACCTAGCGGGAGGGCCCTACAATGAGCAGTTCTTC	CASSNLAGGPYNEQFF	NA	TRBD2	TRBJ2-1	TRBV13
TGTGCCAGCAGCGTAGATGAGGTTGGGTCAGGGGGCGTTGGAGCTAATGAAAAACTGTTTTTT	CASSVDEVGSGGVGANEKLFF	few	TRBD1	TRBJ1-4	TRBV9
TGTGCCAGTAGTGGGGACAGTGGGTGGGAGACCCAGTACTTC	CASSGDSGWETQYF	NA	TRBD1	TRBJ2-5	TRBV19
TGCGCCAGCAGCCAATCGGGACTAGCGGGAGGAGGCACAGATACGCAGTATTTT	CASSQSGLAGGGTDTQYF	few	TRBD2	TRBJ2-3	TRBV4-1
TGCGCCAGCAGCTTCACGGGGAACACTGAAGCTTTCTTT	CASSFTGNTEAFF	NA	NA	TRBJ1-1	TRBV5-1
TGTGCCAGCAGCGTAGTTCAAGGGGGAGGGAAGCGCACCGGGGAGCTGTTTTTT	CASSVVQGGGKRTGELFF	NA	NA	TRBJ2-2	TRBV9
TGTGCCAGCAGGGTTTTTATGAGCTCCTACGAGCAGTACTTC	CASRVFMSSYEQYF	NA	NA	TRBJ2-7	TRBV6-1
TGTGCCAGCAGCCAGGGCAGCAATCAGCCCCAGCATTTT	CASSQGSNQPQHF	NA	NA	TRBJ1-5	TRBV4-2
TGTGCCAGCAGCCCGGGGGGTTCGTCCACAGATACGCAGTATTTT	CASSPGGSSTDTQYF	NA	TRBD2	TRBJ2-3	TRBV9